A selection of T cell receptor beta chains follows, all from one sample in a study of control samples from healthy donors and cancer patients. Assay: immunoSEQ multiplex PCR; the TCRdb copy retains only in-frame clones and omits some. The profile shows about 150,000 clones, about 93% of them singletons. The specimen was PBMCs. Receptors were obtained from a man in his 60s with colorectal cancer. Each CDR3 is given with its conserved first and last residue. Each record gives: J gene, D gene, V gene, CDR3 DNA, CDR3 protein. D genes are given only for firm matches.

TRBJ1-4 - TRBV5-1 TGCGCCAGCAGCTCGACTATCTCGGCGGGTGAAAAACTGTTTTTT CASSSTISAGEKLFF
TRBJ1-1 - TRBV3-1/TRBV3-2 TGTGCCAGCAGCCAAGATATCGCCCTTGAAGCTTTCTTT CASSQDIALEAFF
TRBJ1-1 - TRBV27 TGTGCCAGCAGTTTAGCTGGAGGGTCAAAAGCTTTCTTT CASSLAGGSKAFF
TRBJ1-5 - TRBV2 TGTGCCAGCAGTGAGGAGGGACTCTCGAGCAATCAGCCCCAGCATTTT CASSEEGLSSNQPQHF
TRBJ2-3 TRBD2 TRBV6-2/TRBV6-3 TGTGCCAGCAGTTACGCCCCTACGCGGGGGGGCGATACGCAGTATTTT CASSYAPTRGGDTQYF
TRBJ1-2 TRBD1 TRBV6-5 TGTGCCAGCAGGCGCCGACAGGGGCAGTGGGGCTACACCTTC CASRRRQGQWGYTF
TRBJ2-1 TRBD1 TRBV27 TGTGCCAGCCGACAGGGGGCAAGCGATGAGCAGTTCTTC CASRQGASDEQFF
TRBJ2-4 TRBD2 TRBV5-1 TGCGCCAGCAGCTTGGCTGGAGCGGGGGGGCCCGGTGGAGGCATTCAGTACTTC CASSLAGAGGPGGGIQYF
TRBJ2-3 TRBD2 TRBV5-6 TGTGCCAGCAGCTTGCGTAGCGGGAGAGATACGCAGTATTTT CASSLRSGRDTQYF
TRBJ2-3 TRBD2 TRBV5-6 TGTGCCTCTCGGCGGGAGCTCACAGATACGCAGTATTTT CASRRELTDTQYF
TRBJ1-5 - TRBV6-5 TGTGCCAGCAGGGGGTCTGGCAATCAGCCCCAGCATTTT CASRGSGNQPQHF
TRBJ1-5 - TRBV12-3/TRBV12-4 TGTGCCAGCAGTCTAGACGGAGAACAGCCCCAGCATTTT CASSLDGEQPQHF
TRBJ2-2 - TRBV18 TGTGCCAGCTCACCAACGGAGGGGGCGGCCGGGGAGCTGTTTTTT CASSPTEGAAGELFF
TRBJ1-5 - TRBV30 TGTGCCTGGAGTGTAGGAAGCAATCAGCCCCAGCATTTT CAWSVGSNQPQHF
TRBJ2-6 TRBD1 TRBV19 TGTGCCAGTAGTATAGGACAGGGCCCCAACGTCCTGACTTTC CASSIGQGPNVLTF
TRBJ2-7 - TRBV24-1 TGTGCCACCAGGGGTTTAGGAAACGAGCAGTACTTC CATRGLGNEQYF
TRBJ1-5 - TRBV5-5 TGTGCCAGCAGCCCCTGGGGTAGCACGGGGATACGCAATCAGCCCCAGCATTTT CASSPWGSTGIRNQPQHF
TRBJ1-1 - TRBV6-5 TGTGCCAGCAGTTACGGGGACCTGAACACTGAAGCTTTCTTT CASSYGDLNTEAFF
TRBJ1-2 TRBD1 TRBV5-5 TGTGCCAGCCTTCCCCCCACAGGGGGGGACTATGGCTACACCTTC CASLPPTGGDYGYTF
TRBJ1-2 TRBD1 TRBV4-3 TGCGCCAGCAGCCAAGAGTTTGGACAGGACCTCTATGGCTACACCTTC CASSQEFGQDLYGYTF
TRBJ2-2 - TRBV2 TGTGCCAGCAGTTCCTCCGGGGGCGGCGGGGAGCTGTTTTTT CASSSSGGGGELFF
TRBJ2-1 TRBD1 TRBV30 TGTGCCTGGAGTGTACAAGACAGGGGAACATACAATGAGCAGTTCTTC CAWSVQDRGTYNEQFF
TRBJ2-7 - TRBV10-1 TGCGCCAGCAGTGATGTGTCAGGGATAAAGGACGAGCAGTACTTC CASSDVSGIKDEQYF
TRBJ2-4 TRBD2 TRBV10-1 TGCGCCAGCAGTGAGTCTCGACTAGCGGGGGGGAACATTCAGTACTTC CASSESRLAGGNIQYF
TRBJ2-7 TRBD2 TRBV27 TGTGCCAGCAAACCCCTTAGCGGGCCTTTCTACGAGCAGTACTTC CASKPLSGPFYEQYF
TRBJ1-1 - TRBV5-1 TGCGCCAGCAGCCCTGGGGGGAACACTGAAGCTTTCTTT CASSPGGNTEAFF
TRBJ1-1 - TRBV2 TGTGCCAGCAGCACGGGGGGCGGAATAGGGACTGAAGCTTTCTTT CASSTGGGIGTEAFF
TRBJ1-3 - TRBV19 TGTGCCAGTAGTACTATCTCTGGAAACACCATATATTTT CASSTISGNTIYF
TRBJ2-2 - TRBV5-5 TGTGCCAGCAGCTTGACCCTCCACCATAACACCGGGGAGCTGTTTTTT CASSLTLHHNTGELFF
TRBJ2-3 - TRBV29-1 TGCAGCGCCGCGAGGGGGTCCGGGGGTTGGACAGATACGCAGTATTTT CSAARGSGGWTDTQYF
TRBJ1-4 - TRBV19 TGTGCCAGTAAAACGGCAACAACTAATGAAAAACTGTTTTTT CASKTATTNEKLFF
TRBJ1-4 - TRBV7-9 TGTGCCAGCAGCTTCGGGAAGGGTGGAAAACTGTTTTTT CASSFGKGGKLFF
TRBJ1-2 TRBD1 TRBV30 TGTGCCTGGAGTAAAAGGACAGGGGAAGAGGGCTACACCTTC CAWSKRTGEEGYTF
TRBJ2-3 TRBD2 TRBV12-3/TRBV12-4 TGTGCCAGCCGCGGGGGGGCCGTAGATACGCAGTATTTT CASRGGAVDTQYF
TRBJ1-2 - TRBV5-1 TGCGCCAGCAGCCCAGGGACCGCTAACTATGGCTACACCTTC CASSPGTANYGYTF
TRBJ1-2 TRBD1 TRBV3-1/TRBV3-2 TGTGCCAGCAGCCAAGGGAGGGGGACAGGGGAAGATGGCTACACCTTC CASSQGRGTGEDGYTF
TRBJ2-3 TRBD2 TRBV2 TGTGCCAGCACTGGGACTAGACCTAGCACAGATACGCAGTATTTT CASTGTRPSTDTQYF
TRBJ2-6 - TRBV6-6 TGTGCCAGCAGTTCGATGTGGGCCAACGTCCTGACTTTC CASSSMWANVLTF
TRBJ1-5 - TRBV20-1 TGCAGTGCTAGAGAGGGGGCGCGCCAGCATTTT CSAREGARQHF
TRBJ1-2 - TRBV27 TGTGCCAGCAGTCCCCCTCGGACGGCGGGGTATGGCTACACCTTC CASSPPRTAGYGYTF
TRBJ2-7 - TRBV7-9 TGTGCCAGCAGCTTAGAGCCCTACGAGCAGTACTTC CASSLEPYEQYF
TRBJ2-5 TRBD1 TRBV6-2/TRBV6-3 TGTGCCAGCAGTTACTTCAGGGGGCAAGAGACCCAGTACTTC CASSYFRGQETQYF
TRBJ2-2 TRBD2 TRBV7-8 TGTGCCAGCAGCTTAGTCGCTAGCGGGGGGACCGGGGAGCTGTTTTTT CASSLVASGGTGELFF